A single sample is the source of the 28 T cell receptor beta chains below, sequenced in a study of cytomegalovirus exposure and HLA in healthy donors. 60 Vbeta and 13 Jbeta primers were used in PCR. The assay was immunoSEQ multiplex PCR, and TCRdb's table has in-frame clones only and misses some. This table has approximately 110,000 clones, 77% appearing once. Sequenced sample: PBMCs. These receptors all come from a human donor in good health.

The rearrangement joins TRBV5-4 to TRBJ2-1; TRBD2 aligns across 11 bases. Germline V gene data show CDR1 as SGHNT and CDR2 as YYREEE (reference sequence). This CDR3 spans 16 amino acids. Losses at the gene ends were 3 bases for V and 3 bases for J; bases not matched to a gene: 5. Here the CDR3 DNA reads TGTGCCAGCAGCTCATCGGGACTAGCGGTCTACAATGAGCAGTTCTTC. Its protein product is CASSSSGLAVYNEQFF.

The J gene is TRBJ1-5, the V gene TRBV29-1; TRBD1 matches at 9 bases. The CDR3 extends over 13 amino acids. Losses at the gene ends were 5 bases for V and 7 bases for J; bases not matched to a gene: 6. The germline gives CDR1 SQVTM, CDR2 ANQGSEA. CDR3 sequence: CSVSGQGRQPQHF. The CDR3 DNA follows: TGCAGCGTTTCTGGACAGGGGCGGCAGCCCCAGCATTTT.

This chain joins TRBV28 and TRBJ2-7; 8 bases map to TRBD1. CDR3 length: 14 amino acids. The V segment lost 5 bases and the J segment 3 bases; nucleotides outside the gene matches: 6. Germline assignment: CDR1 MDHEN and CDR2 SYDVKM. The CDR3 is CASSLRTGSYEQYF. Written as DNA, the CDR3 is TGTGCCAGCAGTCTCCGGACAGGGAGCTACGAGCAGTACTTC.

This clone was counted only a few times. The chain links TRBV28 to TRBJ1-1; TRBD1 might be the D (6 bases). CDR1 is MDHEN and CDR2 is SYDVKM in the germline V gene. The CDR3 has 15 amino acids. V lost 7 bases and J 10 bases, leaving 25 bases between the germline ends. The CDR3 here is CASTPGQGWASGAFF. As DNA, the CDR3 is TGTGCCAGCACACCAGGGCAGGGGTGGGCTTCGGGAGCTTTCTTT.

The chain uses TRBV5-1 and TRBJ1-1, with 8 bases lining up with TRBD1. The CDR3 is made up of 13 amino acids. CDR1 is SGHRS, CDR2 YFSETQ, per germline. V was pared by 4 bases and J by 4 bases, with 3 bases of the junction left unmatched. CDR3 in amino acids: CASSQGQATEAFF. CDR3 nucleotide sequence: TGCGCCAGCAGCCAGGGACAGGCCACTGAAGCTTTCTTT.

This chain uses TRBV7-9 with TRBJ2-7, with a weak D call TRBD2 (6 bases). V was pared by 3 bases and J by 2 bases, with 8 bases between. CDR1 and CDR2 from the germline V gene are SEHNR and FQNEAQ (reference sequence). The CDR3 spans 13 residues. CDR3 amino acids: CASSFLAPYEQYF. The CDR3 DNA reads TGTGCCAGCAGCTTTCTAGCGCCCTACGAGCAGTACTTC.

This clone was seen more than once but under ten times. The chain employs TRBV28 and TRBJ2-2; D is perhaps TRBD2 (6 bases). V lost 4 bases and J 3 bases, leaving 15 bases between the germline ends. CDR1 is MDHEN and CDR2 is SYDVKM in the germline V gene. The CDR3 extends over 16 amino acids. The CDR3 sequence: CASSWGSGLYTGELFF. In DNA, the CDR3 is TGTGCCAGCAGTTGGGGTAGCGGACTATACACCGGGGAGCTGTTTTTT.

The chain has TRBV11-2 and TRBJ1-5; no definite D call. The CDR3 extends over 14 amino acids. V was shortened by 1 base and J by 2 bases, with 6 bases between the two germline ends. CDR1 and CDR2 (germline): SGHAT, FQNNGV. The CDR3 sequence: CASSLGRGNQPQHF. CDR3 DNA: TGTGCCAGCAGCTTAGGTCGAGGCAATCAGCCCCAGCATTTT.

This clone was counted a few times. The chain employs TRBV5-1 and TRBJ2-2; 14 bases align to TRBD2. Germline CDR1 and CDR2: SGHRS and YFSETQ. Losses at the gene ends were 3 bases for V and 0 bases for J; bases not matched to a gene: 10. The CDR3 contains 20 residues. DNA of the CDR3: TGCGCCAGCAGCTCCACCTCGGGACTAGCGGGAGTCGCGAACACCGGGGAGCTGTTTTTT. Translating it yields CASSSTSGLAGVANTGELFF.

This clone occurred a few times. The chain carries TRBV28 and TRBJ1-4; 7 nucleotides align to TRBD1. The length of the CDR3 is 15 residues. Germline V CDR1 and CDR2: MDHEN, SYDVKM. With 3 bases clipped from V and 7 bases from J, the junction kept 8 bases outside the gene matches. As DNA, the CDR3 is TGTGCCAGCAGTTTGTCAACAGGGGCAGGTGAAAAACTGTTTTTT. It yields the protein CASSLSTGAGEKLFF.

The V call is TRBV29-1, the J call TRBJ2-7, with TRBD2 as a possible D gene (6 bases). The CDR3 runs 15 residues. Germline V gene data show CDR1 as SQVTM and CDR2 as ANQGSEA. The V gene lost 6 bases and the J gene lost 0 bases, with 18 bases spanning the gap. The CDR3 DNA is TGCAGCGTGTACGGAGGGACGTCGAGCTCCTACGAGCAGTACTTC. The encoded protein is CSVYGGTSSSYEQYF.

The chain links TRBV5-1 to TRBJ2-1; 11 bases are shared with TRBD2. The germline V gene encodes CDR1 SGHRS and CDR2 YFSETQ. V lost 5 bases and J lost 6; bases outside the gene matches: 10. The CDR3 is made up of 16 amino acids. The CDR3 spells CASSSLIAGGFNEQFF. CDR3 nucleotide sequence: TGCGCCAGCAGTTCACTGATAGCGGGAGGGTTCAATGAGCAGTTCTTC.

The chain is built from TRBV19 and TRBJ1-2; 7 positions match TRBD1. Germline lookup yields CDR1 LNHDA and CDR2 SQIVND (reference sequence). V lost 8 bases and J lost 0; bases outside the gene matches: 3. The length of the CDR3 is 13 residues. The CDR3 sequence is CASRDRANYGYTF. In DNA form, the CDR3 reads TGTGCCAGTCGGGACAGAGCTAACTATGGCTACACCTTC.

The chain has TRBV19 and TRBJ2-7, with 9 bases matching TRBD1. Germline CDR1 and CDR2: LNHDA and SQIVND (reference sequence). The CDR3 length is 13 residues. J was trimmed by 6 bases and V by 4 bases; bases with no gene match: 4. CDR3 bases: TGTGCCAGTAGTACCGGGACAGGGCTCGAGCAGTACTTC. This codes for CASSTGTGLEQYF.

The gene calls are TRBV27 and TRBJ2-7, with 9 bases matching TRBD1. Trimming at V came to 0 bases and at J to 2 bases, leaving 2 bases not matched to a gene. CDR3 size: 15 residues. The germline CDR1 and CDR2 sequences are MNHEY and SMNVEV (reference sequence). The CDR3 region has the DNA TGTGCCAGCAGTTTATCGCGGACAGGGGCCTACGAGCAGTACTTC. Translation: CASSLSRTGAYEQYF.

This clone was observed a handful of times. The rearrangement uses TRBV15 and TRBJ2-2, with 10 bases aligning to TRBD2. CDR1 and CDR2 (germline): LNHNV, YYDKDF (reference sequence). The CDR3 totals 15 residues. V shed 5 bases and J 5 bases; nucleotides not matched to a gene: 5. For the CDR3, the DNA is TGTGCCACCAGCCTAGCGGGAGAGATGACCGGGGAGCTGTTTTTT. Protein sequence: CATSLAGEMTGELFF.

The genes are TRBV4-1 and TRBJ2-7; 7 nucleotides agree with TRBD1. Germline lookup yields CDR1 MGHRA and CDR2 YSYEKL. J was trimmed by 4 bases and V by 1 base; bases with no gene match: 1. CDR3 length: 13 amino acids. CDR3 DNA: TGCGCCAGCAGCCAAGCGGACAGGTACGAGCAGTACTTC. It translates to CASSQADRYEQYF.

The CDR3 region has the DNA TGTGCCAGCAGCGTAGGGCAGGGGCTAGGAAACACCATATATTTT. This translates into CASSVGQGLGNTIYF. This chain uses TRBV9 with TRBJ1-3; D is perhaps TRBD1 (6 bases). CDR1 SGDLS and CDR2 YYNGEE come from the germline V gene. With 0 bases removed from V and 4 bases from J, the gap between germline ends came to 11 bases. This CDR3 comprises 15 residues.

V is TRBV9 and J is TRBJ1-5; weak D call: TRBD1 (6 bases). The CDR3 loop spans 15 amino acids. Germline V gives CDR1 SGDLS, CDR2 YYNGEE. Trimming shortened V by 0 bases and J by 5 bases, and 12 bases separated the two germline ends. The DNA of the CDR3 is TGTGCCAGCAGCGTAGGGCGAGGGGGTGATCAGCCCCAGCATTTT. Translated: CASSVGRGGDQPQHF.

CDR3 protein: CASSPPGPTTYGYTF. In DNA, the CDR3 is TGTGCCAGTAGTCCCCCCGGACCGACTACCTATGGCTACACCTTC. J is TRBJ1-2 and V is TRBV19, with D unclear. Germline CDR1 and CDR2: LNHDA and SQIVND (reference sequence). V lost 5 bases and J 4 bases, leaving 17 bases between the germline ends. The CDR3 extends over 15 amino acids.

The rearrangement links TRBV11-3 to TRBJ2-3, with 11 bases that match TRBD2. J gave up 4 bases and V 3 bases, and 3 bases lay outside the gene matches. The CDR3 extends over 15 amino acids. Per the germline V gene, CDR1 is SGHNT and CDR2 is YENEEA. CDR3 protein: CASSLGGLAADTQYF. The CDR3 coding sequence is TGTGCCAGCAGCTTGGGGGGACTAGCGGCAGATACGCAGTATTTT.

The chain's CDR3 is CSVDSNSGNTIYF. For the CDR3, the DNA is TGCAGCGTTGACAGTAACTCTGGAAACACCATATATTTT. The chain links TRBV29-1 to TRBJ1-3; D not certain. Germline loops: CDR1 SQVTM, CDR2 ANQGSEA. Between the trimmed V and J ends, which lost 3 bases and 0 bases, there was a span of 6 bases. This CDR3 contains 13 residues.

The rearrangement joins TRBV7-8 to TRBJ1-1, with a possible D match to TRBD1 (5 bases). From germline, CDR1 is SGHVS and CDR2 FQNEAQ. The ends were cut back, 2 bases at V and 2 bases at J, with 15 bases in the middle. CDR3 size: 16 residues. CDR3 residues: CASSLPGMGENTEAFF. CDR3 nucleotide sequence: TGTGCCAGCAGCTTACCAGGGATGGGCGAAAACACTGAAGCTTTCTTT.

V gene TRBV7-2 combines with J gene TRBJ2-7, with D possibly being TRBD1 (6 bases). V lost 4 bases and J 3 bases, leaving 13 bases between the germline ends. Germline V lookup: CDR1 SGHTA, CDR2 FQGNSA. The CDR3 sequence is 14 residues long. The CDR3: CASSYIEGVYEQYF. The CDR3 coding sequence is TGTGCCAGCAGCTATATAGAGGGGGTCTACGAGCAGTACTTC. Full variable domain (missing parts from reference TRBV7-2 and TRBJ2-7): GAGVSQSPSNKVTEKGKDVELRCDPISGHTALYWYRQSLGQGLEFLIYFQGNSAPDKSGLPSDRFSAERTGGSVSTLTIQRTQQEDSAVYLCASSYIEGVYEQYFGPGTRLTVT.

This clone has more than one count but fewer than ten. The DNA for the CDR3 is TGTGCCAGCAGCTTGTCTAGCGGGTCCTACAATGAGCAGTTCTTC. It codes for CASSLSSGSYNEQFF. The gene calls are TRBV5-4 and TRBJ2-1; 8 nucleotides agree with TRBD2. The ends lost 1 base at V and 1 base at J; junction bases unmatched: 1. The CDR3 spans 15 residues. CDR1 SGHNT and CDR2 YYREEE come from the germline V gene (reference sequence).

The CDR3: CSVEKVTSGRSDTQYF. CDR3 DNA sequence: TGCAGCGTTGAGAAGGTGACTAGCGGGAGATCAGATACGCAGTATTTT. This chain connects TRBV29-1 to TRBJ2-3; TRBD2 agrees at 12 bases. From germline, CDR1 is SQVTM and CDR2 ANQGSEA. With 3 bases clipped from V and 4 bases from J, the junction kept 8 bases outside the gene matches. The CDR3 sequence is 16 residues long.

The rearrangement uses TRBV28 and TRBJ1-1; the match to TRBD1 covers 11 bases. The CDR3 spans 17 residues. CDR1 and CDR2 from the germline V gene are MDHEN and SYDVKM. V was pared by 4 bases and J by 1 base, with 8 bases of the junction left unmatched. CDR3 residues: CASSYQPGQGGNTEAFF. CDR3 nucleotide sequence: TGTGCCAGCAGTTATCAACCGGGACAGGGGGGGAACACTGAAGCTTTCTTT. Using reference TRBV28 and TRBJ1-1 for the parts outside the CDR3, the full variable domain is DVKVTQSSRYLVKRTGEKVFLECVQDMDHENMFWYRQDPGLGLRLIYFSYDVKMKEKGDIPEGYSVSREKKERFSLILESASTNQTSMYLCASSYQPGQGGNTEAFFGQGTRLTVV.

The genes are TRBV6-5 and TRBJ1-1; D not certain. Germline V lookup: CDR1 MNHEY, CDR2 SVGAGI. The CDR3 has 14 residues. The V and J ends lost 2 bases and 4 bases respectively, with 11 bases between them. CDR3 sequence: CASSYTHRGTEAFF. CDR3 nucleotides: TGTGCCAGCAGTTACACTCATCGGGGCACTGAAGCTTTCTTT.